The present T cell receptor (beta chain) was sequenced within a study of blood T cell repertoires in COVID-19. CDR3 length equals 15 residues. Germline V gene sequence: CDR1 LGHNA, CDR2 YSLEER. After removal of 1 base from V and 4 bases from J, the junction contained 5 bases not matched to a gene. Sequenced by immunoSEQ multiplex PCR; TCRdb stores in-frame clones only, minus some. Among 250,000 to 300,000 clones listed, approximately 90% were seen once. This receptor was identified in a woman aged 25 to 39 who had recovered from COVID-19. Sequencing was done on a sample of PBMCs or T cells enriched from blood (not recorded which). The rearrangement joins TRBV4-3 to TRBJ2-7, with 9 bases lining up with TRBD1. CDR3 DNA: TGCGCCAGCAGCCAAGGGACAGGGGCAGGTTACGAGCAGTACTTC. Amino acid sequence: CASSQGTGAGYEQYF.